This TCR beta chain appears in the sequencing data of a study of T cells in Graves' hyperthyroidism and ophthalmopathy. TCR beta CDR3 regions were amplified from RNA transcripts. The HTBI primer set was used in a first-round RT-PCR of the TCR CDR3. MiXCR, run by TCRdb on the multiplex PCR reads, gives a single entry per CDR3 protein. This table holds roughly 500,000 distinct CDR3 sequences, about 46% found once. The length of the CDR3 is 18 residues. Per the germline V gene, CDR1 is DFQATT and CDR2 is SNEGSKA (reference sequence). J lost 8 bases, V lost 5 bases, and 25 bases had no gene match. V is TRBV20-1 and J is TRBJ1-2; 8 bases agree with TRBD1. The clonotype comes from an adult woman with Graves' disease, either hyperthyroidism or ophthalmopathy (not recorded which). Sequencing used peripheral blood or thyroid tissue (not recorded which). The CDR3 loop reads CSAPALIDPRGRLGGYTF. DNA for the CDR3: TGCAGTGCTCCCGCCCTAATTGATCCCAGGGGGCGCCTCGGGGGCTACACCTTC.